Below are 9 T cell receptor beta chains sequenced from a single sample in a study of T cell repertoires in cytomegalovirus infection. TCRdb used MiXCR to reprocess the reads, holding one entry per CDR3 protein. The profile shows about half a million distinct CDR3 sequences, 33% of them singletons. These receptors are not linked to any known antigen. This specimen consisted of cultured PBMCs, obtained from culture after CMV antigen stimulation. These receptors were obtained from a human donor in good health (CMV status not recorded). Some clones in this sample may be carry-over from other donors' samples.

This clonotype occurred a few times. This chain links TRBV12-5 with TRBJ1-5; 10 bases match TRBD1. V was clipped by 4 bases and J by 1 base; unmatched bases: 4. The CDR3 covers 16 residues. Germline V gene lookup returns CDR1 LGHNT and CDR2 FRNRAP. The chain's CDR3 is CASGSDRGPSNQPQHF. CDR3 coding DNA: TGTGCTAGTGGTTCAGACAGGGGGCCGAGCAATCAGCCCCAGCATTTT.

V gene TRBV6-6 combines with J gene TRBJ2-4; 12 bases are a match to TRBD2. The CDR3 runs 18 residues. Germline CDR1 MNHNY, CDR2 SVGAGI (reference sequence). The V and J ends lost 3 bases and 0 bases, in that order; junction bases with no gene match: 6. Here the CDR3 DNA reads TGTGCCAGCAGTTATGGGCTAGCGGGAGGGTTAGCCAAAAACATTCAGTACTTC. Its translation: CASSYGLAGGLAKNIQYF.

The chain links TRBV7-2 to TRBJ2-3; 11 nucleotides line up with TRBD2. The V gene end was trimmed by 3 bases and the J gene end by 6 bases; junction bases not matched to a gene: 5. CDR1 SGHTA and CDR2 FQGNSA come from the germline V gene. The CDR3 is made up of 15 amino acids. The CDR3 loop is CASSFSGRASDTQYF. The CDR3 region has the DNA TGTGCCAGCAGCTTTAGCGGGAGGGCCTCGGATACGCAGTATTTT.

The chain joins TRBV5-6 to TRBJ2-7; TRBD2 matches at 7 bases. The J segment lost 0 bases and the V segment lost 4 bases, leaving 10 bases of the junction unmatched. Germline V CDR1 and CDR2: SGHDT, YYEEEE. The CDR3 is 16 amino acids. In nucleotides, the CDR3 is TGTGCCAGCAGCGCCGGGTGGCGGGAGTACTCCTACGAGCAGTACGTC. Translation: CASSAGWREYSYEQYV.

This clonotype was picked up a small number of times. The chain combines TRBV10-3 with TRBJ1-6, with D unclear. The germline V and J ends were trimmed by 0 bases and 10 bases, with 10 bases remaining between them. Germline V gene sequence: CDR1 ENHRY, CDR2 SYGVKD. The CDR3 length is 14 residues. CDR3: CAISESSRWSPLHF. In DNA, the CDR3 is TGTGCCATCAGTGAGTCTTCCAGGTGGTCACCCCTCCACTTT.

This clonotype has a handful of counts. The rearrangement links TRBV28 to TRBJ2-3; D is unresolved. CDR3 length: 11 residues. Germline values: CDR1 MDHEN, CDR2 SYDVKM. The germline V and J ends were trimmed by 5 bases and 5 bases, with 5 bases remaining between them. The CDR3: CASSDRDTQYF. The CDR3 DNA sequence: TGTGCCAGCAGTGACCGAGATACGCAGTATTTT.

This clonotype was counted between two and nine times. The chain couples TRBV14 to TRBJ2-5; D gene ambiguous. V was shortened by 0 bases and J by 0 bases, with 8 bases between the two germline ends. Germline loops: CDR1 SGHDN, CDR2 FVKESK. The CDR3 contains 15 residues. The CDR3 DNA follows: TGTGCCAGCAGCCAAGACTGGATATACCAAGAGACCCAGTACTTC. Its translation is CASSQDWIYQETQYF.

This clonotype was seen a handful of times. Here the CDR3 reads CSVDWPSGTDTQYF. CDR3 coding DNA: TGCAGCGTTGATTGGCCTAGCGGCACAGATACGCAGTATTTT. V and J are TRBV29-1 and TRBJ2-3; tentative D call: TRBD2 (6 bases). The length of the CDR3 is 14 residues. V was cut by 3 bases and J by 1 base, with 11 bases left in between. Germline loops: CDR1 SQVTM, CDR2 ANQGSEA.

The chain is built from TRBV24-1 and TRBJ1-6; TRBD1 matches 10 bases. CDR1 and CDR2 (germline): KGHDR, SFDVKD. With V trimmed by 4 bases and J by 6 bases, 5 bases remained unmatched. The CDR3 loop spans 16 amino acids. Here the CDR3 reads CATSDSGQGGNSPLHF. The CDR3 DNA is TGTGCCACCAGTGACTCTGGACAGGGGGGTAATTCACCCCTCCACTTT.